This is a list of T cell receptor beta chains from one sample in a study of T cells in Graves' hyperthyroidism and ophthalmopathy. TCRdb re-analysed the multiplex PCR reads in MiXCR, keeping a single row per CDR3 protein. The table lists about 600,000 distinct CDR3 sequences, roughly 14% of them singletons. Source material: blood. The receptors stem from a woman in her fifties or sixties with Graves' ophthalmopathy. Both conserved end residues are part of each CDR3. A D gene is named only where the DNA matches it firmly. Size is stated for part of the rows, as once, few or many counts, or as a class when the clone is expanded.

j_call | clone_size | d_call | v_call | cdr3_aa | cdr3_nt
TRBJ2-1 | many | TRBD2 | TRBV7-3 | CASSSETSGRIEQFF | TGTGCCAGCAGCTCCGAGACTAGCGGGAGGATTGAGCAGTTCTTC
TRBJ1-2 | few | - | TRBV4-1 | CASSQESWDGYTF | TGCGCCAGCAGCCAAGAAAGTTGGGATGGCTACACCTTC
TRBJ2-5 | few | TRBD2 | TRBV4-3 | CASSQIAGGPTETQYF | TGCGCCAGCAGCCAAATAGCGGGAGGGCCTACGGAGACCCAGTACTTC
TRBJ2-3 | - | TRBD2 | TRBV7-8 | CASRTGLAGSTDTQYF | TGTGCCAGCAGAACGGGACTAGCGGGAAGCACAGATACGCAGTATTTT
TRBJ2-3 | few | - | TRBV7-9 | CASSSPGQSTDTQYF | TGTGCCAGCAGCTCTCCGGGACAAAGCACAGATACGCAGTATTTT
TRBJ2-7 | few | - | TRBV27 | CASSLNGQLSYEQYF | TGTGCCAGCAGTTTAAATGGACAGCTCTCCTACGAGCAGTACTTC
TRBJ2-2 | many | - | TRBV9 | CASSVAGNTNTGELFF | TGTGCCAGCAGCGTAGCAGGGAATACGAACACCGGGGAGCTGTTTTTT
TRBJ2-3 | - | TRBD1 | TRBV19 | CASSIVWTDRAPTTDTQYF | TGTGCCAGTAGTATAGTTTGGACAGACAGGGCCCCCACCACAGATACGCAGTATTTT
TRBJ1-5 | - | - | TRBV2 | CASSEWAGDFSNQPQHF | TGTGCCAGCAGTGAATGGGCCGGCGACTTTAGCAATCAGCCCCAGCATTTT
TRBJ2-5 | few | TRBD2 | TRBV20-1 | CSARDLAVAGERVGETQYF | TGCAGTGCTAGAGATCTCGCGGTAGCGGGAGAAAGGGTCGGAGAGACCCAGTACTTC
TRBJ2-1 | many | TRBD2 | TRBV28 | CASSFHGRNEQFF | TGTGCCAGCAGTTTCCACGGGAGGAATGAGCAGTTCTTC
TRBJ2-2 | - | - | TRBV3-1 | CASSQDQIWLAGTGELFF | TGTGCCAGCAGCCAAGATCAAATTTGGCTAGCTGGGACCGGGGAGCTGTTTTTT
TRBJ2-5 | - | TRBD2 | TRBV2 | CASRRRTSGGETQYF | TGTGCCAGCAGACGACGGACTAGCGGCGGGGAGACCCAGTACTTC
TRBJ2-7 | many | - | TRBV10-2 | CASGRGDYYEQYF | TGCGCCAGCGGTAGAGGGGATTACTACGAGCAGTACTTC
TRBJ2-2 | - | TRBD1 | TRBV19 | CASSIIRGRTGELFF | TGTGCCAGTAGTATTATCAGGGGGCGGACCGGGGAGCTGTTTTTT
TRBJ1-1 | - | - | TRBV14 | CASSVGAWPQSRNTEAFF | TGTGCCAGCAGCGTTGGGGCCTGGCCTCAATCAAGGAACACTGAAGCTTTCTTT